The next 13 T cell receptor beta chains were all read from a single sample in a study of T cell clonality in common variable immunodeficiency. The antigens for these receptors are not known. Some clones are missing from TCRdb's copy, which holds only in-frame ones; the method was immunoSEQ multiplex PCR. Sampling found about 26,000 clones, none seen once. Study-wide points: Reportedly, TCR beta sequences from common variable immunodeficiency showed fewer deletions and N-nucleotide insertions.

The source material was peripheral blood mononuclear cells. Receptor source: a human donor with common variable immunodeficiency.

Notes on this clone: The CDR3 end falls 3 residues outside the read, so it is completed with the germline J gene. The chain links TRBV20-1 to TRBJ2-3; 8 positions match TRBD2. CDR1 is DFQATT and CDR2 is SNEGSKA in the germline V gene (reference sequence). The V segment lost 1 base and the J segment 3 bases; nucleotides outside the gene matches: 6. The CDR3 is made up of 15 amino acids. Partial CDR3 DNA: TGCAGTGCTAGAGCCCCGGGAGGGGTTACAGATACG. It translates to CSARAPGGVTDT. Given in full, the CDR3 is CSARAPGGVTDTQYF.

Ten or more counts support this clone. From the germline J gene comes the end of the CDR3, since the read stops 3 residues before it. The chain couples TRBV7-9 to TRBJ2-3; 7 nucleotides agree with TRBD1. Germline CDR1 is SEHNR and CDR2 is FQNEAQ (reference sequence). Unmatched junction bases numbered 7, after V lost 5 bases and J lost 5 bases. The CDR3 spans 14 residues. The CDR3 sequence: CASSIDSGGDTQYF. Partial CDR3 DNA: TGTGCCAGCAGCATCGACTCAGGGGGAGATACG. Complete variable domain (other parts from reference TRBV7-9 and TRBJ2-3): DTGVSQNPRHKITKRGQNVTFRCDPISEHNRLYWYRQTLGQGPEFLTYFQNEAQLEKSRLLSDRFSAERPKGSFSTLEIQRTEQGDSAMYLCASSIDSGGDTQYFGPGTRLTVL.

This clone was detected only a few times. CDR3 loop: CASSPVANADTQYF. The sequenced part of the CDR3 DNA is TGTGCCAGCAGCCCCGTAGCGAACGCAGATACG. The chain couples TRBV7-2 to TRBJ2-3, with D possibly TRBD2 on 5 matching bases. The read gets to within 3 residues of the CDR3 end, and the germline J gene fills in the rest. V was cut by 5 bases and J by 4 bases, with 13 bases left in between. The V gene's germline CDR1 is SGHTA and CDR2 FQGNSA. This CDR3 comprises 14 residues.

Comments on this clone: The read comes to an end 3 residues before the CDR3 does, leaving the germline J gene to fill in the end. The rearrangement links TRBV2 to TRBJ2-5; D possibly corresponds to TRBD1 (6 bases). The ends were cut back, 0 bases at V and 2 bases at J, with 10 bases in the middle. The CDR3 spans 15 residues. Germline V gene data show CDR1 as SNHLY and CDR2 as FYNNEI. The part of the CDR3 DNA that was read is TGTGCCAGCAGTGAAGCCGGGACACCTCAAGAGACC. Protein sequence: CASSEAGTPQET. The CDR3, in full, reads CASSEAGTPQETQYF.

Only a few counts were recorded for this clone. The sequenced fragment ends 3 residues before the CDR3 boundary, so the rest is inferred from the germline J gene. The chain has TRBV19 and TRBJ2-4, with 9 bases lining up with TRBD1. V was clipped by 7 bases and J by 0 bases; unmatched bases: 7. The germline V gene has CDR1 LNHDA and CDR2 SQIVND (reference sequence). There are 16 residues in the CDR3. The sequenced part of the CDR3 DNA is TGTGCCAGTATTGGACAGGGGACTCTAGCCAAAAACATT. Translating gives CASIGQGTLAKNI. In full, the CDR3 reads CASIGQGTLAKNIQYF.

This clone was seen at least ten times. The CDR3 extends 3 residues past the end of the read, so its final part is completed from the germline J gene. The V call is TRBV7-8, the J call TRBJ2-4, with D possibly being TRBD1 (6 bases). Trimming cost V 5 bases and J 6 bases, with 14 bases left between them. The germline V gene encodes CDR1 SGHVS and CDR2 FQNEAQ. The CDR3 consists of 14 residues. The DNA read from the CDR3 is TGTGCCAGCAGCCAAAACAGGGCTGGAAACATT. This codes for CASSQNRAGNI. The entire CDR3 is CASSQNRAGNIQYF.

This clone is medium-sized (0.01 to 0.1%). The read gets to within 3 residues of the CDR3 end, and the germline J gene fills in the rest. The chain is built from TRBV20-1 and TRBJ1-5, with TRBD1 as a possible D gene (5 bases). This CDR3 contains 14 residues. The germline V gene encodes CDR1 DFQATT and CDR2 SNEGSKA (reference sequence). The V end lost 2 bases, the J end lost 5 bases, and 13 bases lay between the germline ends. The covered CDR3 bases are TGCAGTGCTAGAAATCAGTTCAGGGATCAGCCC. This sequence encodes CSARNQFRDQP. The CDR3 as a whole reads CSARNQFRDQPQHF.

A note on this clone: The sequence runs out 3 residues before the end of the CDR3; the remainder is reconstructed from the germline J gene. The rearrangement links TRBV18 to TRBJ1-5; 7 bases line up with TRBD1. With V trimmed by 4 bases and J by 8 bases, 14 bases remained unmatched. CDR1 is KGHSH and CDR2 is LQKENI in the germline V gene. The length of the CDR3 is 16 residues. The CDR3: CASSRVGGTVGEPQHF. The covered CDR3 bases are TGTGCCAGCTCACGAGTAGGGGGGACAGTCGGTGAGCCC. The full variable domain, its missing parts supplied by reference TRBV18 and TRBJ1-5, is NAGVMQNPRHLVRRRGQEARLRCSPMKGHSHVYWYRQLPEEGLKFMVYLQKENIIDESGMPKERFSAEFPKEGPSILRIQQVVRGDSAAYFCASSRVGGTVGEPQHFGDGTRLSIL.

The sample holds many counts of this clone. The read terminates 3 residues before the CDR3 end, so the remaining end is supplied by the germline J gene. The genes are TRBV7-8 and TRBJ2-1; D is perhaps TRBD1 (5 bases). V gave up 5 bases and J gave up 3 bases, with 20 bases separating them. Germline CDR1 SGHVS, CDR2 FQNEAQ. This CDR3 comprises 17 residues. The CDR3 bases that were read are TGTGCCAGCAGCCAGCAGGACATTCCGGCGTTCTACAATGAG. It yields the protein CASSQQDIPAFYNE. The CDR3 as a whole reads CASSQQDIPAFYNEQFF.

This clone was counted only a few times. Sequencing ends 3 residues short of the CDR3 end; the germline J gene provides the rest. The chain has TRBV7-9 and TRBJ1-2; no clear D. Germline CDR1 SEHNR, CDR2 FQNEAQ (reference sequence). There are 13 residues in the CDR3. V lost 0 bases and J lost 5, with 7 bases in between. The part of the CDR3 DNA that was read is TGTGCCAGCAGCTTAGCTAGTGGTTATGGC. Protein sequence: CASSLASGYG. The CDR3 in its entirety is CASSLASGYGYTF.

To note about this clone: The read ends 3 residues shy of where the CDR3 ends; the end is completed using the germline J gene. J is TRBJ1-1 and V is TRBV7-8; TRBD1 matches at 8 bases. The germline V gene has CDR1 SGHVS and CDR2 FQNEAQ. Trimming cost V 2 bases and J 5 bases; bases outside gene matches: 4. The CDR3 sequence is 14 residues long. CDR3 bases read: TGTGCCAGCAGCTTACAGGGGGCGAGGACTGAA. Translation: CASSLQGARTE. The CDR3, in full, reads CASSLQGARTEAFF.

This clone was seen at least ten times. The missing CDR3 end, 3 residues past where the read stops, is filled in from the germline J gene. The chain recombines TRBV7-9 with TRBJ1-1; D call uncertain. The CDR3 is 15 amino acids. Germline V gene sequence: CDR1 SEHNR, CDR2 FQNEAQ (reference sequence). V gave up 3 bases and J gave up 5 bases, with 16 bases separating them. The covered CDR3 bases are TGTGCCAGCAGCTTCGATGGTCGGGGTGGGACTGAA. This gives the protein CASSFDGRGGTE. The entire CDR3 protein reads CASSFDGRGGTEAFF. The full variable domain, rest sourced from reference TRBV7-9 and TRBJ1-1, is DTGVSQNPRHKITKRGQNVTFRCDPISEHNRLYWYRQTLGQGPEFLTYFQNEAQLEKSRLLSDRFSAERPKGSFSTLEIQRTEQGDSAMYLCASSFDGRGGTEAFFGQGTRLTVV.

This clone was counted a few times. The read ends 3 residues before the CDR3 terminus; that terminus is restored from the germline J gene. The chain carries TRBV29-1 and TRBJ2-5; 7 bases align to TRBD2. The V gene's germline CDR1 is SQVTM and CDR2 ANQGSEA. There are 15 residues in the CDR3. J gave up 2 bases and V 7 bases, and 13 bases lay outside the gene matches. The CDR3 sequence is CSALLLAVQQETQYF. Incomplete CDR3 DNA: TGCAGCGCTCTACTCCTAGCGGTCCAACAAGAGACC.